Sequencing of this T cell receptor beta chain was carried out in a study of immune reconstitution after stem cell transplant in scleroderma (dated by TCRdb to between 2016 and 2019). This clonotype is medium-sized (0.01 to 0.1%) in its sample. Its antigen remains undetermined. There are no base qualities to consult, and no much larger clone falls within one base. The germline V gene (reference sequence) sets CDR1 to DFQATT and CDR2 to SNEGSKA. A distance of 14 bases separates the germline ends of V and J, which lose 3 bases and 0 bases respectively. The CDR3 runs 16 residues from the cysteine to the phenylalanine. Only CDR3 DNA remains: 48 bases, in frame from the first base. The library was made by RT-PCR. Sequencing was carried out with an Illumina MiSeq. TCRdb applied fastp at Q25 and MiXCR to the public reads, then kept only in-frame beta chains. Entries that share a CDR3 protein sequence are merged under the most common genes and DNA. The sample contains about 2,300 distinct CDR3 sequences, about 10% of them found a single time. The top ten constitute approximately 30% of the sample.

Recombination connected TRBV20-1 to TRBJ1-4; the D gene is perhaps TRBD1, from 6 matching bases. This TCR derives from a female donor with systemic sclerosis. Sampling was done before or after autologous hematopoietic stem cell transplantation (not recorded which). The bases read TGCAGTGCTAGTCCCGGACAGTTTGCAACTAATGAAAAACTGTTTTTT. It encodes CSASPGQFATNEKLFF.